These T cell receptor beta chains were read from a single sample in a study of control samples from healthy donors and cancer patients. TCRdb's copy holds only in-frame clones and misses some; the assay was immunoSEQ multiplex PCR. The sample carries 230,000 or so clones, around 94% recorded once. Sequencing was carried out using blood. The source of these receptors is a man between 50 and 59 years old in good health. The CDR3 runs from the conserved cysteine through the conserved F or W. Each record gives: clone size, J gene, D gene, V gene, CDR3 DNA, CDR3 protein. A D gene is named only where the DNA matches it firmly. Some rows have no size entry. The others give once, few or many, or a class for an expanded clone.

clone_size: .
j_call: TRBJ2-1
d_call: .
v_call: TRBV11-2
cdr3_nt: TGTGCCAGCAGCTTAGTGAAGGGGGGGGCCCATAATGAGCAGTTCTTC
cdr3_aa: CASSLVKGGAHNEQFF

clone_size: .
j_call: TRBJ1-2
d_call: .
v_call: TRBV9
cdr3_nt: TGTGCCAGCAGCGCTTCCCGCTATGGCTACACCTTC
cdr3_aa: CASSASRYGYTF

clone_size: once
j_call: TRBJ2-2
d_call: .
v_call: TRBV28
cdr3_nt: TGTGCCAGCAGTCCTCGGACCGGGGAGCTGTTTTTT
cdr3_aa: CASSPRTGELFF

clone_size: once
j_call: TRBJ2-7
d_call: TRBD2
v_call: TRBV6-2/TRBV6-3
cdr3_nt: TGTGCCAGCATCCCCGCCGGGGGGGGTTCAACCTACGAGCAGTACTTC
cdr3_aa: CASIPAGGGSTYEQYF

clone_size: .
j_call: TRBJ2-7
d_call: TRBD1
v_call: TRBV10-3
cdr3_nt: TGTGCCATCGAGAACCCGACAGGGCTCTCCTACGAGCAGTACTTC
cdr3_aa: CAIENPTGLSYEQYF

clone_size: .
j_call: TRBJ1-3
d_call: .
v_call: TRBV7-8
cdr3_nt: TGTGCCAGCAAGGACAAAACCGAGGGTGGAAACACCATATATTTT
cdr3_aa: CASKDKTEGGNTIYF

clone_size: .
j_call: TRBJ2-1
d_call: .
v_call: TRBV7-9
cdr3_nt: TGTGCCAGCAGCTTATCGGGGCGGAGCTCCTACAATGAGCAGTTCTTC
cdr3_aa: CASSLSGRSSYNEQFF

clone_size: once
j_call: TRBJ1-1
d_call: .
v_call: TRBV6-2/TRBV6-3
cdr3_nt: TGTGCCAGCAGTCTACAGGGACCGACTGAAGCTTTCTTT
cdr3_aa: CASSLQGPTEAFF

clone_size: .
j_call: TRBJ1-5
d_call: .
v_call: TRBV11-2
cdr3_nt: TGTGCCAGCAGCTTAGATGCCGCTGGGCGTCAGCCCCAGCATTTT
cdr3_aa: CASSLDAAGRQPQHF

clone_size: once
j_call: TRBJ1-3
d_call: .
v_call: TRBV19
cdr3_nt: TGTGCCAGTAGATCTGACCCACGCTCTGGAAACACCATATATTTT
cdr3_aa: CASRSDPRSGNTIYF

clone_size: .
j_call: TRBJ2-5
d_call: .
v_call: TRBV7-7
cdr3_nt: TGTGCCAGCAGCTTAATCGTTAGAGAGACCCAGTACTTC
cdr3_aa: CASSLIVRETQYF

clone_size: .
j_call: TRBJ2-7
d_call: .
v_call: TRBV10-3
cdr3_nt: TGTGCCATCAGTGATAATCTTTCCTACGAGCAGTACTTC
cdr3_aa: CAISDNLSYEQYF

clone_size: .
j_call: TRBJ2-2
d_call: .
v_call: TRBV3-1/TRBV3-2
cdr3_nt: TGTGCCAGCAGCCGGGGTCAGGCGGACACCGGGGAGCTGTTTTTT
cdr3_aa: CASSRGQADTGELFF

clone_size: .
j_call: TRBJ1-5
d_call: .
v_call: TRBV15
cdr3_nt: TGTGCCACCAGCCCCCGGACAGCCAATCAGCCCCAGCATTTT
cdr3_aa: CATSPRTANQPQHF

clone_size: .
j_call: TRBJ1-4
d_call: TRBD1
v_call: TRBV5-1
cdr3_nt: TGCGCCAGCAGCCGTGGGGACAGGGTGAAAATCAATGAAAAACTGTTTTTT
cdr3_aa: CASSRGDRVKINEKLFF

clone_size: .
j_call: TRBJ2-7
d_call: TRBD1
v_call: TRBV11-2
cdr3_nt: TGTGCCAGCAGCGTACAACAGGGGGGCGAGCAGTACTTC
cdr3_aa: CASSVQQGGEQYF

clone_size: .
j_call: TRBJ2-5
d_call: TRBD2
v_call: TRBV5-6
cdr3_nt: TGTGCCAGCGGCGGGGGGTCCGGGAGGGAAGAGACCCAGTACTTC
cdr3_aa: CASGGGSGREETQYF

clone_size: .
j_call: TRBJ1-4
d_call: .
v_call: TRBV9
cdr3_nt: TGTGCCAGCAGCGTAGGACCAGAGGGAGAAAAACTGTTTTTT
cdr3_aa: CASSVGPEGEKLFF

clone_size: .
j_call: TRBJ1-1
d_call: .
v_call: TRBV5-1
cdr3_nt: TGCGCCAGCAGCGAGGGCAGTGATACTGAAGCTTTCTTT
cdr3_aa: CASSEGSDTEAFF

clone_size: .
j_call: TRBJ2-7
d_call: .
v_call: TRBV7-7
cdr3_nt: TGTGCTAGCAGCTTAGCGCTGGATGGGTCCTACGAGCAGTACTTC
cdr3_aa: CASSLALDGSYEQYF

clone_size: .
j_call: TRBJ2-3
d_call: .
v_call: TRBV11-1
cdr3_nt: TGTGCCAGCAGCTTTGGGAGCACAGATACGCAGTATTTT
cdr3_aa: CASSFGSTDTQYF

clone_size: .
j_call: TRBJ1-6
d_call: .
v_call: TRBV3-1/TRBV3-2
cdr3_nt: TGTGCCAGCAGCCTTAAGACCGGAGGAGCCAACAATTCACCCCTCCACTTT
cdr3_aa: CASSLKTGGANNSPLHF

clone_size: .
j_call: TRBJ2-3
d_call: .
v_call: TRBV7-3
cdr3_nt: TGTGCCAGCAGCTTACAGGCAGATACGCAGTATTTT
cdr3_aa: CASSLQADTQYF

clone_size: .
j_call: TRBJ1-5
d_call: .
v_call: TRBV6-5
cdr3_nt: TGTGCCAGCAGGACCAGTAATCAGCCCCAGCATTTT
cdr3_aa: CASRTSNQPQHF

clone_size: .
j_call: TRBJ2-7
d_call: .
v_call: TRBV15
cdr3_nt: TGTGCCACCAGCAGAGATCGAGGTCTGACCTACGAGCAGTACTTC
cdr3_aa: CATSRDRGLTYEQYF

clone_size: .
j_call: TRBJ1-6
d_call: .
v_call: TRBV5-1
cdr3_nt: TGCGCCAGCAGCTCAGGGATGGATAATTCACCCCTCCACTTT
cdr3_aa: CASSSGMDNSPLHF

clone_size: .
j_call: TRBJ1-1
d_call: .
v_call: TRBV5-5
cdr3_nt: TGTGCCAGCAGCCTCAGTCTCATGAACACTGAAGCTTTCTTT
cdr3_aa: CASSLSLMNTEAFF

clone_size: .
j_call: TRBJ1-2
d_call: .
v_call: TRBV25-1
cdr3_nt: TGTGCCAGCAGTGAAATCCCAGGGAACGGCTACACCTTC
cdr3_aa: CASSEIPGNGYTF

clone_size: .
j_call: TRBJ2-1
d_call: .
v_call: TRBV27
cdr3_nt: TGTGCCAGCAGGACAGGAACAGGGCCCTACAATGAGCAGTTCTTC
cdr3_aa: CASRTGTGPYNEQFF

clone_size: .
j_call: TRBJ1-1
d_call: .
v_call: TRBV5-6
cdr3_nt: TGTGCCAGCAGCTTCGACAGAGTGAACACTGAAGCTTTCTTT
cdr3_aa: CASSFDRVNTEAFF

clone_size: .
j_call: TRBJ2-1
d_call: .
v_call: TRBV6-2/TRBV6-3
cdr3_nt: TGTGCCAGCAGTTACGGGCGATACAACAATGAGCAGTTCTTC
cdr3_aa: CASSYGRYNNEQFF

clone_size: .
j_call: TRBJ1-3
d_call: .
v_call: TRBV19
cdr3_nt: TGTGCCAGTATCCCACGTGACTCTGGAAACACCATATATTTT
cdr3_aa: CASIPRDSGNTIYF

clone_size: .
j_call: TRBJ2-3
d_call: .
v_call: TRBV10-2
cdr3_nt: TGCGCCAGCATGCTTAGCGAGACGCAGTATTTT
cdr3_aa: CASMLSETQYF

clone_size: once
j_call: TRBJ1-5
d_call: .
v_call: TRBV24-1
cdr3_nt: TGTGCCACCAGTGATTCAAAGACAGGTAGTAGACAGCCCCAGCATTTT
cdr3_aa: CATSDSKTGSRQPQHF

clone_size: once
j_call: TRBJ2-5
d_call: .
v_call: TRBV13
cdr3_nt: TGTGCCAGCAGCTTAGGGGGTCAGGTCGGATCGATTGGAACCCAGTACTTC
cdr3_aa: CASSLGGQVGSIGTQYF

clone_size: .
j_call: TRBJ2-7
d_call: TRBD1
v_call: TRBV4-2
cdr3_nt: TGTGCCAGCAGCCCCCTAGCAGGACAGGGAGAGGCCTACGAGCAGTACTTC
cdr3_aa: CASSPLAGQGEAYEQYF

clone_size: .
j_call: TRBJ1-6
d_call: TRBD1
v_call: TRBV7-3
cdr3_nt: TGTGCCAGCAGCTTAACAGGGGGCGTAGATTCACCCCTCCACTTT
cdr3_aa: CASSLTGGVDSPLHF

clone_size: .
j_call: TRBJ1-1
d_call: .
v_call: TRBV10-2
cdr3_nt: TGCGCCAGCAGTGAGATCCGGGGCACTGAAGCTTTCTTT
cdr3_aa: CASSEIRGTEAFF

clone_size: .
j_call: TRBJ2-2
d_call: TRBD1
v_call: TRBV6-4
cdr3_nt: TGTGCCAGCAGCGGGGACAGGGGGTCCCCCGGGGAGCTGTTTTTT
cdr3_aa: CASSGDRGSPGELFF

clone_size: .
j_call: TRBJ2-7
d_call: .
v_call: TRBV19
cdr3_nt: TGTGCCAGTAGTATACGGTTCCTGGCAGGGACAACTTACGAGCAGTACTTC
cdr3_aa: CASSIRFLAGTTYEQYF

clone_size: .
j_call: TRBJ1-5
d_call: .
v_call: TRBV7-2
cdr3_nt: TGTGCCAGCAGCTTAAATTGGCCAAATCAGCCCCAGCATTTT
cdr3_aa: CASSLNWPNQPQHF

clone_size: .
j_call: TRBJ1-2
d_call: .
v_call: TRBV7-2
cdr3_nt: TGTGCCAGCAGCTTCGACAGTAACTATGGCTACACCTTC
cdr3_aa: CASSFDSNYGYTF

clone_size: once
j_call: TRBJ1-2
d_call: .
v_call: TRBV5-8
cdr3_nt: TGTGCCAGCAGCGCCGATACAGGGCCCCGGGGCTACACCTTC
cdr3_aa: CASSADTGPRGYTF

clone_size: .
j_call: TRBJ2-5
d_call: .
v_call: TRBV29-1
cdr3_nt: TGCAGCGTTGAGAAATGGGGCAGGGTCGAAGAGACCCAGTACTTC
cdr3_aa: CSVEKWGRVEETQYF

clone_size: .
j_call: TRBJ1-3
d_call: .
v_call: TRBV6-1
cdr3_nt: TGTGCCAGCAGTGAAGTACTTCAGGGGCTTGGGGGAAACACCATATATTTT
cdr3_aa: CASSEVLQGLGGNTIYF

clone_size: once
j_call: TRBJ1-1
d_call: TRBD1
v_call: TRBV27
cdr3_nt: TGTGCCAGCAGTTCGGACAGGGGGAACACTGAAGCTTTCTTT
cdr3_aa: CASSSDRGNTEAFF

clone_size: .
j_call: TRBJ1-3
d_call: .
v_call: TRBV28
cdr3_nt: TGTGCCAGCACCGTCAACCGCTCTGGAAACACCATATATTTT
cdr3_aa: CASTVNRSGNTIYF

clone_size: .
j_call: TRBJ2-5
d_call: TRBD2
v_call: TRBV6-5
cdr3_nt: TGTGCCAGCAGTTACCCTATAGCGGGGGGCCAAGAGACCCAGTACTTC
cdr3_aa: CASSYPIAGGQETQYF

clone_size: .
j_call: TRBJ2-2
d_call: TRBD1
v_call: TRBV24-1
cdr3_nt: TGTGCCACCATGCCGGGACAGGGGAACACCGGGGAGCTGTTTTTT
cdr3_aa: CATMPGQGNTGELFF

clone_size: .
j_call: TRBJ2-7
d_call: .
v_call: TRBV30
cdr3_nt: TGTGCCTGGAGTGGAACCGCATCCTACGAGCAGTACTTC
cdr3_aa: CAWSGTASYEQYF